Shown below are 14 T cell receptor beta chains from a single sample sequenced in a study of T cells in Graves' hyperthyroidism and ophthalmopathy. RNA transcripts yielded amplified TCR beta CDR3 regions. HTBI primers were used for first-round RT-PCR of the TCR CDR3. TCRdb used MiXCR to reprocess the multiplex PCR reads, holding one entry per CDR3 protein. The repertoire consists of 250,000 to 400,000 distinct CDR3 sequences, with around 15% occurring once and the leading ten covering roughly 35%. Input material: blood. All receptors come from a woman in her thirties or forties with Graves' ophthalmopathy.

CDR3 in DNA: TGTGCCAGCAGCTCTCGATTCGGGACAGGGGGAGCCTACGAGCAGTACTTC. This encodes CASSSRFGTGGAYEQYF. The V call is TRBV7-8, the J call TRBJ2-7; TRBD1 matches 11 bases. The V and J ends lost 4 bases and 2 bases, in that order; junction bases with no gene match: 10. Germline CDR1 and CDR2: SGHVS and FQNEAQ. This CDR3 is built from 17 residues.

The chain links TRBV24-1 to TRBJ2-4; the match to TRBD2 covers 7 bases. Per germline, CDR1 KGHDR and CDR2 SFDVKD. This CDR3 comprises 14 residues. V trimming: 4 bases; J trimming: 5 bases; junction bases outside the gene matches: 4. CDR3 region: CATSEGGGENIQYF. The CDR3 DNA follows: TGTGCCACCAGTGAGGGTGGGGGGGAAAACATTCAGTACTTC.

This clonotype turned up a few times. The chain employs TRBV12-3 or TRBV12-4 and TRBJ1-6; D is unresolved. Trimming took off 0 bases at V and 7 bases at J, with 7 bases between the two ends. This CDR3 contains 14 residues. This CDR3 is CASSLAQGNSPLHF. The CDR3 DNA sequence: TGTGCCAGCAGTTTAGCGCAAGGGAATTCACCCCTCCACTTT.

This clonotype was recorded at least ten times. CDR3 in amino acids: CASSVVGGEQYF. The CDR3 DNA follows: TGTGCCAGCAGCGTGGTGGGAGGGGAGCAGTACTTC. The chain is built from TRBV9 and TRBJ2-7; 7 nucleotides line up with TRBD2. Trimming took 2 bases from V and 7 from J; bases not matched to a gene: 3. This CDR3 has 12 residues. Germline V gene data show CDR1 as SGDLS and CDR2 as YYNGEE.

This clonotype was picked up a small number of times. V is TRBV11-2 and J is TRBJ1-2; D not certain. V was pared by 0 bases and J by 0 bases, with 11 bases between. Germline-derived CDR1 and CDR2 are SGHAT and FQNNGV. This CDR3 is 16 amino acids long. DNA of the CDR3: TGTGCCAGCAGCTTAGATGGGAGGCTAGCTAACTATGGCTACACCTTC. This encodes CASSLDGRLANYGYTF. The variable domain in full, completed from reference TRBV11-2 and TRBJ1-2, reads EAGVAQSPRYKIIEKRQSVAFWCNPISGHATLYWYQQILGQGPKLLIQFQNNGVVDDSQLPKDRFSAERLKGVDSTLKIQPAKLEDSAVYLCASSLDGRLANYGYTFGSGTRLTVV.

This chain links TRBV4-2 with TRBJ2-7; 8 positions agree with TRBD1. This CDR3 contains 14 residues. Germline trimming cut 1 base from V and 6 bases from J; bases unmatched to any gene: 5. Germline V gene lookup returns CDR1 LGHNA and CDR2 YNFKEQ. For the CDR3, the DNA is TGTGCCAGCAGCCAAGGGCAGGGGGCTTGCGAGCAGTACTTC. Its protein is CASSQGQGACEQYF.

This clonotype has only a few counts. This sequence joins TRBV2 and TRBJ1-2, with a weak D call TRBD1 (6 bases). The V end lost 7 bases, the J end lost 8 bases, and 17 bases lay between the germline ends. CDR3 length: 13 amino acids. CDR1 and CDR2 from the germline V gene are SNHLY and FYNNEI. The CDR3 DNA is TGTGCCAGCACCCCCCGGGGGGCAGGGGGCTACACCTTC. Protein: CASTPRGAGGYTF.

At least ten counts were recorded for this clonotype. One junction end does not reproduce the germline sequence, and a read error may be involved. The gene calls are TRBV20-1 and TRBJ1-5, with 7 nucleotides matching TRBD1. This CDR3 has 13 amino acids. The germline gives CDR1 DFQATT, CDR2 SNEGSKA (reference sequence). CDR3 amino acids: CSAREGARQPQHF. The CDR3 nucleotides read TGCAGTGCTCGAGAGGGGGCAAGGCAGCCCCAGCATTTT.

CDR3 sequence: CAISEVVTSSYNEQFF. CDR3 in DNA: TGTGCCATCAGTGAGGTAGTGACTAGCTCCTACAATGAGCAGTTCTTC. The V gene is TRBV10-3, the J gene TRBJ2-1; D perhaps matches TRBD2 (6 bases). Germline CDR1 reads ENHRY; CDR2 reads SYGVKD. This CDR3 region has 16 residues. Between the trimmed V and J ends, which lost 2 bases and 0 bases, there was a span of 11 bases.

J is TRBJ2-2 and V is TRBV6-6; D uncertain. CDR3 length equals 14 residues. CDR1 is MNHNY and CDR2 is SVGAGI in the germline V gene (reference sequence). V gave up 2 bases and J gave up 6 bases, with 10 bases separating them. The CDR3 sequence is CASSYPDRAGELFF. The CDR3 DNA is TGTGCCAGCAGTTACCCGGACCGAGCCGGGGAGCTGTTTTTT.

The sample holds many counts of this clonotype. This chain uses TRBV29-1 with TRBJ2-1; a weak D match, TRBD2 (6 bases). CDR1 is SQVTM and CDR2 is ANQGSEA in the germline V gene. The CDR3 covers 11 residues. Trimming shortened V by 8 bases and J by 3 bases, and 8 bases separated the two germline ends. CDR3 loop: CSCGNYNEQFF. The CDR3 coding sequence is TGCAGCTGCGGGAACTACAATGAGCAGTTCTTC.

In its sample, this clonotype was seen many times. The rearrangement joins TRBV7-8 to TRBJ2-3, with a possible D match to TRBD2 (6 bases). Germline values: CDR1 SGHVS, CDR2 FQNEAQ. The CDR3 extends over 14 amino acids. Trimming shortened V by 4 bases and J by 5 bases, and 13 bases separated the two germline ends. The CDR3 DNA reads TGTGCCAGCAGCTGGTTCCAGGGAGGAGATACGCAGTATTTT. Its protein product is CASSWFQGGDTQYF.

At least ten counts were recorded for this clonotype. The chain has TRBV20-1 and TRBJ2-1; 11 bases align to TRBD2. CDR1 and CDR2 (germline): DFQATT, SNEGSKA (reference sequence). Trimming at V came to 6 bases and at J to 4 bases, leaving 5 bases not matched to a gene. CDR3 length: 14 amino acids. This chain's CDR3 is CSASLAGGYNEQFF. The CDR3 DNA reads TGCAGTGCCTCTCTAGCGGGAGGTTACAATGAGCAGTTCTTC.

This clonotype has at least ten counts. The rearrangement links TRBV20-1 to TRBJ2-5; D is unresolved. The V end was cut by 0 bases, the J end by 2 bases, with 10 bases between. Germline assignment: CDR1 DFQATT and CDR2 SNEGSKA (reference sequence). There are 14 residues in the CDR3. The CDR3 bases are TGCAGTGCTAGAGAAACGTGGGAACAAGAGACCCAGTACTTC. Amino acids: CSARETWEQETQYF.